A single sample gave rise to the 25 T cell receptor beta chains below, sequenced in a study of blood T cell repertoires in COVID-19. Here immunoSEQ multiplex PCR was the method, and the copy in TCRdb shows in-frame clones only, minus some. The sample consists of under 200,000 clones, approximately 91% of them appearing once. What was sequenced was peripheral blood. These receptors came from a young man with acute or convalescent COVID-19.

This chain links TRBV2 with TRBJ1-2; 8 nucleotides align to TRBD1. Germline CDR1 reads SNHLY; CDR2 reads FYNNEI. The CDR3 is made up of 14 amino acids. The trim removed 7 bases at V and 8 bases at J, leaving 12 bases unmatched. The chain's CDR3 is CASTGSVGTGGYTF. CDR3 bases: TGTGCCAGCACCGGGAGCGTCGGGACAGGAGGCTACACCTTC. Drawing the rest from reference TRBV2 and TRBJ1-2, the complete variable domain is EPEVTQTPSHQVTQMGQEVILRCVPISNHLYFYWYRQILGQKVEFLVSFYNNEISEKSEIFDDQFSVERPDGSNFTLKIRSTKLEDSAMYFCASTGSVGTGGYTFGSGTRLTVV.

This sequence joins TRBV6-5 and TRBJ2-1, with D perhaps matching TRBD2 (5 bases). CDR1 MNHEY and CDR2 SVGAGI come from the germline V gene. This CDR3 contains 15 residues. With 5 bases removed from V and 5 bases from J, the gap between germline ends came to 16 bases. This CDR3 reads CASSPLGSADNEQFF. The CDR3 coding sequence is TGTGCCAGCAGTCCGCTCGGTAGCGCCGACAATGAGCAGTTCTTC.

This clone was seen once. The chain couples TRBV9 to TRBJ2-4; D remains ambiguous. CDR1 is SGDLS, CDR2 YYNGEE, per germline. Trimming took off 2 bases at V and 0 bases at J, with 12 bases between the two ends. The CDR3 is 16 amino acids. The CDR3: CASSVGDILAKNIQYF. The CDR3 nucleotides are TGTGCCAGCAGCGTGGGTGACATTCTAGCCAAAAACATTCAGTACTTC.

V usage is TRBV11-2 and J usage is TRBJ1-2; 7 nucleotides align to TRBD1. The V gene end was trimmed by 5 bases and the J gene end by 1 base; junction bases not matched to a gene: 10. Germline V CDR1 and CDR2: SGHAT, FQNNGV. This CDR3 is built from 16 residues. CDR3 amino acids: CASSRRDSLFNYGYTF. CDR3 in DNA: TGTGCCAGCAGCCGACGGGACAGCCTATTTAACTATGGCTACACCTTC.

The chain recombines TRBV6-5 with TRBJ1-2; TRBD1 matches 12 bases. This CDR3 contains 14 residues. V gave up 10 bases and J gave up 6 bases; unmatched junction bases: 9. CDR1 MNHEY and CDR2 SVGAGI come from the germline V gene. CDR3 amino acids: CAIPPGQGANGYTF. The CDR3 region has the DNA TGTGCCATCCCGCCGGGACAGGGGGCGAATGGCTACACCTTC.

This clone was seen once. This chain's CDR3 is CASRLDSPNEKLFF. In DNA, the CDR3 is TGTGCCAGCAGACTCGACAGCCCTAATGAAAAACTGTTTTTT. The rearrangement joins TRBV6-6 to TRBJ1-4; maybe TRBD1 (5 bases). Trimming removed 6 bases at V and 3 bases at J, with 11 bases between. Germline V gene sequence: CDR1 MNHNY, CDR2 SVGAGI (reference sequence). The CDR3 consists of 14 residues.

This chain links TRBV25-1 with TRBJ1-2; D might be TRBD1 (5 bases). V was pared by 1 base and J by 6 bases, with 21 bases between. Germline V gene data show CDR1 as MGHDK and CDR2 as SYGVNS. CDR3 size: 17 residues. The CDR3 nucleotides are TGTGCCAGCAGTGAATCCATAGGGGCCCGCTCCGGAGATGGCTACACCTTC. This codes for CASSESIGARSGDGYTF.

The chain recombines TRBV25-1 with TRBJ2-3; 13 nucleotides agree with TRBD2. Losses at the gene ends were 5 bases for V and 3 bases for J; bases not matched to a gene: 11. Germline lookup yields CDR1 MGHDK and CDR2 SYGVNS. This CDR3 region has 18 residues. CDR3 in amino acids: CASSPSSPGLAGTDTQYF. CDR3 in DNA: TGTGCCAGCAGTCCTTCATCCCCGGGACTAGCGGGAACAGATACGCAGTATTTT. Full variable domain (rest looked up from reference TRBV25-1 and TRBJ2-3): EADIYQTPRYLVIGTGKKITLECSQTMGHDKMYWYQQDPGMELHLIHYSYGVNSTEKGDLSSESTVSRIRTEHFPLTLESARPSHTSQYLCASSPSSPGLAGTDTQYFGPGTRLTVL.

The chain combines TRBV2 with TRBJ2-3; D remains unclear. This CDR3 has 12 amino acids. CDR1 and CDR2 (germline): SNHLY, FYNNEI. V shed 2 bases and J shed 6 bases, with 6 bases lying between them. The CDR3 spells CASSENFDTQYF. The CDR3 DNA follows: TGTGCCAGCAGTGAAAACTTTGATACGCAGTATTTT.

The chain employs TRBV7-9 and TRBJ1-1; no firm D call. This CDR3 spans 15 amino acids. Per germline, CDR1 SEHNR and CDR2 FQNEAQ (reference sequence). Trimming took 5 bases from V and 5 from J, leaving 18 bases between them. The CDR3 DNA sequence: TGTGCCAGCAGCACACGGTCTTCAGGAGGGACTGAAGCTTTCTTT. Translation gives CASSTRSSGGTEAFF.

This chain joins TRBV24-1 and TRBJ2-7; 10 positions match TRBD2. CDR3 length equals 16 residues. CDR1 and CDR2 from the germline V gene are KGHDR and SFDVKD. V dropped 0 bases and J dropped 3; count of bases not matched to a gene: 4. The CDR3 DNA sequence: TGTGCCACCAGTGATTTGTCTGCTAGCGGGAGCTACGAGCAGTACTTC. This sequence encodes CATSDLSASGSYEQYF.

The rearrangement joins TRBV5-5 to TRBJ2-5, with unresolved D. The ends were cut back, 3 bases at V and 4 bases at J, with 13 bases in the middle. Germline V CDR1 and CDR2: SGHKS, YYEKEE (reference sequence). The CDR3 has 14 amino acids. CDR3 nucleotides: TGTGCCAGCAGCTCCTACAGTTACGGAGAGACCCAGTACTTC. Residues: CASSSYSYGETQYF. Looking up the rest from reference TRBV5-5 and TRBJ2-5 gives the full variable domain: DAGVTQSPTHLIKTRGQQVTLRCSPISGHKSVSWYQQVLGQGPQFIFQYYEKEERGRGNFPDRFSARQFPNYSSELNVNALLLGDSALYLCASSSYSYGETQYFGPGTRLLVL.

This chain's CDR3 is CASRDRVQHEQFF. The CDR3 nucleotides read TGTGCCAGCAGGGACAGGGTCCAACATGAGCAGTTCTTC. V is TRBV12-3 or TRBV12-4 and J is TRBJ2-1; TRBD1 matches 8 bases. The CDR3 sequence is 13 residues long. The V and J ends lost 6 bases and 8 bases, in that order; junction bases with no gene match: 6.

The chain uses TRBV3-1 (or the pseudogene TRBV3-2) and TRBJ1-4, with no clear D. Germline CDR1 LGHDT, CDR2 YNNKEL (reference sequence). Trimming left V 1 base short and J 0 bases short, with 12 bases between. The CDR3 sequence is 17 residues long. This CDR3 is CASSQGAVVATNEKLFF. CDR3 coding DNA: TGTGCCAGCAGCCAAGGGGCAGTCGTTGCAACTAATGAAAAACTGTTTTTT.

The rearrangement joins TRBV11-2 to TRBJ2-5, with 7 bases fitting TRBD1. With 5 bases clipped from V and 2 bases from J, the junction kept 5 bases outside the gene matches. CDR3 length: 14 amino acids. Germline V CDR1 and CDR2: SGHAT, FQNNGV. The CDR3 DNA sequence: TGTGCCAGCAGCCTGGGGACAGCGCAAGAGACCCAGTACTTC. Translation: CASSLGTAQETQYF.

This clone is a singleton in its sample. J is TRBJ1-1 and V is TRBV6-1; D gene uncertain. Trimming removed 2 bases at V and 8 bases at J, with 9 bases between. This CDR3 comprises 12 residues. CDR1 and CDR2 (germline): MNHNS, SASEGT. The CDR3, as DNA: TGTGCCAGCAGTGAATCCCAGTTAGAAGCTTTCTTT. Translating it yields CASSESQLEAFF.

This clone showed up just once. CDR3 DNA sequence: TGTGCCAGCAGCCAAGACAGGGGAAGCCTCCCCCAGCATTTT. Residues: CASSQDRGSLPQHF. The chain employs TRBV3-1 (or the pseudogene TRBV3-2) and TRBJ1-5, with D maybe TRBD1 (6 bases). CDR1 is LGHDT, CDR2 YNNKEL, per germline (reference sequence). The V and J ends lost 0 bases and 10 bases respectively, with 13 bases between them. CDR3 length: 14 residues.

The chain joins TRBV3-1 (or the pseudogene TRBV3-2) to TRBJ1-5; tentative D call: TRBD1 (5 bases). CDR1 and CDR2 (germline): LGHDT, YNNKEL (reference sequence). V dropped 2 bases and J dropped 1 base, with 12 bases sitting between them. The CDR3 is 16 residues long. CDR3 bases: TGTGCCAGCAGCCAAAGGGGCGTGGGGAGCAATCAGCCCCAGCATTTT. Its translation is CASSQRGVGSNQPQHF.

As for this clone: The junction differs from germline at one of its ends, possibly a read error. The gene calls are TRBV19 and TRBJ2-2, with 10 bases fitting TRBD1. The CDR3 sequence is 16 residues long. From germline, CDR1 is LNHDA and CDR2 SQIVND (reference sequence). This CDR3 is CASSLGTGEGTGELLF. The CDR3 DNA follows: TGTGCCAGTAGTCTTGGGACAGGGGAGGGCACCGGGGAGCTGCTTTTT. Full variable domain (outside the CDR3, taken from reference TRBV19 and TRBJ2-2): DGGITQSPKYLFRKEGQNVTLSCEQNLNHDAMYWYRQDPGQGLRLIYYSQIVNDFQKGDIAEGYSVSREKKESFPLTVTSAQKNPTAFYLCASSLGTGEGTGELLFGEGSRLTVL.

The chain links TRBV12-3 or TRBV12-4 to TRBJ1-2; 7 bases match TRBD1. The CDR3 extends over 13 amino acids. The ends lost 5 bases at V and 8 bases at J; junction bases unmatched: 8. This CDR3 reads CASSLTGIGGYTF. The CDR3 nucleotides are TGTGCCAGCAGTCTGACAGGGATCGGCGGCTACACCTTC.

The chain joins TRBV5-5 to TRBJ2-1; maybe TRBD2 (5 bases). From germline, CDR1 is SGHKS and CDR2 YYEKEE (reference sequence). The CDR3 extends over 14 amino acids. Trimming left V 0 bases short and J 4 bases short, with 8 bases between. DNA of the CDR3: TGTGCCAGCAGCTTGGTTATAGCGTACAATGAGCAGTTCTTC. Its translation: CASSLVIAYNEQFF.

J is TRBJ1-2 and V is TRBV9; perhaps TRBD1 as D (5 bases). Germline CDR1 SGDLS, CDR2 YYNGEE. V dropped 0 bases and J dropped 8 bases, with 17 bases sitting between them. This CDR3 spans 15 amino acids. In DNA form, the CDR3 reads TGTGCCAGCAGCGTAGGGTCAGGGTATTCCAACGGCTACACCTTC. Translating it yields CASSVGSGYSNGYTF.

This clone has only a few counts. This sequence joins TRBV6-5 and TRBJ1-6; TRBD1 matches at 8 bases. V gave up 6 bases and J gave up 5 bases; unmatched junction bases: 3. Germline assignment: CDR1 MNHEY and CDR2 SVGAGI. The CDR3 sequence is 14 residues long. The DNA for the CDR3 is TGTGCCAGCAGAAAGGGACAGGATAATTCACCCCTCCACTTT. Encoded protein: CASRKGQDNSPLHF.

This clone was seen only a few times. The chain recombines TRBV5-1 with TRBJ1-1, with 11 nucleotides matching TRBD1. This CDR3 comprises 14 residues. Germline trimming cut 5 bases from V and 4 bases from J; bases unmatched to any gene: 4. The germline CDR1 and CDR2 sequences are SGHRS and YFSETQ. DNA of the CDR3: TGCGCCAGCAGACCCGGGACAGGGGGCACTGAAGCTTTCTTT. This translates into CASRPGTGGTEAFF.

The chain is built from TRBV7-2 and TRBJ1-2, with D possibly matching TRBD1 (5 bases). Germline loops: CDR1 SGHTA, CDR2 FQGNSA. CDR3 length equals 13 residues. V lost 1 base and J 8 bases, leaving 11 bases between the germline ends. The CDR3 bases are TGTGCCAGCAGCTTAGACAGGATAAGGGGCTACACCTTC. Amino acids: CASSLDRIRGYTF.